This passage covers 20 T cell receptor beta chains from one sample sequenced in a study of blood T cells in healthy people across ages. A second PCR, run for about 6 to 11 cycles, used a sample-barcoded 5' primer plus a J-beta primer mix. TCRdb reanalysed the 5' RACE reads using MiXCR and keeps one entry per CDR3 protein. The repertoire consists of approximately 1.5 million distinct CDR3 sequences, with roughly 32% occurring once and the leading ten covering around 11%. The specimen was blood. The source of these receptors is a woman in her twenties or thirties in good health.

The V call is TRBV11-1, the J call TRBJ2-1; possible D gene TRBD1, 6 bases. The length of the CDR3 is 16 residues. CDR1 SGHAT and CDR2 FQDESV come from the germline V gene (reference sequence). The V gene lost 2 bases and the J gene lost 6 bases, with 17 bases spanning the gap. CDR3 DNA: TGTGCCAGCAGCTTAACAGGGACCGCAAAGGCCAATGAGCAGTTCTTC. The encoded protein is CASSLTGTAKANEQFF.

The V gene is TRBV12-3 or TRBV12-4, the J gene TRBJ1-1; 7 positions match TRBD1. CDR3 length equals 13 residues. V lost 1 base, J lost 10 bases, and 6 bases stayed unmatched. The CDR3 spells CASSLGQGERAFF. Written as DNA, the CDR3 is TGTGCCAGCAGTTTAGGCCAGGGGGAACGAGCTTTCTTT.

The V call is TRBV15, the J call TRBJ2-1; 10 bases align to TRBD2. Germline CDR1 and CDR2: LNHNV and YYDKDF (reference sequence). Trimming cost V 3 bases and J 4 bases; bases outside gene matches: 15. CDR3 size: 19 residues. CDR3 sequence reads: CATSSPLAGARYGYNEQFF. DNA of the CDR3: TGTGCCACCAGCAGCCCCCTAGCGGGGGCCCGCTACGGATACAATGAGCAGTTCTTC.

The chain combines TRBV2 with TRBJ1-2; D remains ambiguous. V was shortened by 6 bases and J by 8 bases, with 10 bases between the two germline ends. CDR1 and CDR2 from the germline V gene are SNHLY and FYNNEI. The CDR3 runs to 11 residues. The CDR3 DNA reads TGTGCCAGCAGGCCCGAATACGGCTACACCTTC. Protein product: CASRPEYGYTF.

This clonotype was counted a few times. V gene TRBV6-5 combines with J gene TRBJ2-6; D gene uncertain. The CDR3 has 13 amino acids. V was shortened by 2 bases and J by 6 bases, with 5 bases between the two germline ends. CDR1 is MNHEY and CDR2 is SVGAGI in the germline V gene. The DNA for the CDR3 is TGTGCCAGCAGTTACCGAGAGGCCAACGTCCTGACTTTC. It is translated as CASSYREANVLTF.

This clonotype appeared a few times. V usage is TRBV2 and J usage is TRBJ2-7; D perhaps matches TRBD1 (6 bases). V lost 8 bases to trimming and J lost 3 bases, with 20 bases between them. This CDR3 is built from 15 residues. Germline CDR1 SNHLY, CDR2 FYNNEI. CDR3 nucleotides: TGTGCCAGCGGGGACATCCCGCCGAGGGACTACGAGCAGTACTTC. Residues: CASGDIPPRDYEQYF. The whole variable domain, filled in from reference TRBV2 and TRBJ2-7, reads EPEVTQTPSHQVTQMGQEVILRCVPISNHLYFYWYRQILGQKVEFLVSFYNNEISEKSEIFDDQFSVERPDGSNFTLKIRSTKLEDSAMYFCASGDIPPRDYEQYFGPGTRLTVT.

This clonotype was counted at least ten times. The chain is built from TRBV29-1 and TRBJ2-7; the D gene is possibly TRBD1 (6 bases). In germline, CDR1 is SQVTM, CDR2 ANQGSEA. V lost 5 bases to trimming and J lost 0 bases, with 14 bases between them. The CDR3 runs 14 residues. CDR3 in amino acids: CSVTGTPSSYEQYF. The CDR3 DNA is TGCAGCGTTACAGGGACCCCCAGCTCCTACGAGCAGTACTTC.

The chain couples TRBV4-2 to TRBJ2-1; 10 bases fit TRBD2. Germline trimming cut 2 bases from V and 5 bases from J; bases unmatched to any gene: 9. The CDR3 is made up of 17 amino acids. The germline V gene encodes CDR1 LGHNA and CDR2 YNFKEQ. Written as DNA, the CDR3 is TGTGCCAGCAGCCAAACTAGCGGGACCCCATGGAACAATGAGCAGTTCTTC. Protein product: CASSQTSGTPWNNEQFF.

This clonotype was seen only once. The chain has TRBV20-1 and TRBJ2-7; 11 bases match TRBD2. Germline V gene data show CDR1 as DFQATT and CDR2 as SNEGSKA (reference sequence). V dropped 3 bases and J dropped 7; count of bases not matched to a gene: 8. The CDR3 is made up of 14 amino acids. In DNA form, the CDR3 reads TGCAGTGCTAGCGGACTAGCGGGCTACAATGAGCAGTACTTC. Amino acid sequence: CSASGLAGYNEQYF.

This clonotype has only one observation. V is TRBV20-1 and J is TRBJ2-5, with a weak D call TRBD1 (6 bases). The DNA end is a closer match to TRBJ2-7, so the J assignment may be wrong. The CDR3 is 16 residues long. The germline gives CDR1 DFQATT, CDR2 SNEGSKA (reference sequence). The CDR3 bases are TGCAGTGCTAAAAGTCTGGGGGCAACACCAACCTACGAGCAGTACTTC. Its translation: CSAKSLGATPTYEQYF.

This clonotype has more than one count but fewer than ten. The rearrangement links TRBV14 to TRBJ2-1; 7 nucleotides align to TRBD1. Germline trimming cut 0 bases from V and 8 bases from J; bases unmatched to any gene: 13. The germline gives CDR1 SGHDN, CDR2 FVKESK. This CDR3 spans 17 amino acids. The CDR3 sequence is CASSQDPRWAGGYEQFF. CDR3 nucleotides: TGTGCCAGCAGCCAAGATCCCCGGTGGGCAGGGGGTTATGAGCAGTTCTTC.

In the case of this clonotype: The germline gene is not matched at one end of the junction; a read error may be the cause. This sequence joins TRBV4-2 and TRBJ2-7, with 11 positions matching TRBD2. The CDR3 is 17 amino acids. CDR1 and CDR2 (germline): LGHNA, YNFKEQ. Here the CDR3 reads CASSQELTSGGSYEQYF. The CDR3 DNA reads as TGTGCCAGTAGCCAAGAATTAACTAGCGGGGGCTCCTACGAGCAGTACTTC.

This clonotype was detected ten times or more. The gene calls are TRBV18 and TRBJ2-5; D may be TRBD1 (6 bases). The V end was cut by 4 bases, the J end by 4 bases, with 13 bases between. The CDR3 extends over 14 amino acids. The germline V gene has CDR1 KGHSH and CDR2 LQKENI. CDR3 sequence: CASSRIQGGETQYF. CDR3 DNA sequence: TGTGCCAGCTCACGAATACAAGGGGGAGAGACCCAGTACTTC.

The chain has TRBV4-1 and TRBJ2-1; possible D gene TRBD2, 6 bases. Trimming stripped 3 bases from V and 0 bases from J, with 15 bases between. The CDR3 spans 17 residues. Germline V gives CDR1 MGHRA, CDR2 YSYEKL. The CDR3 sequence: CASSHEGGISSYNEQFF. The CDR3 DNA is TGCGCCAGCAGCCATGAGGGCGGGATAAGCTCCTACAATGAGCAGTTCTTC.

This chain connects TRBV4-2 to TRBJ2-1, with D perhaps matching TRBD1 (6 bases). Trimming left V 0 bases short and J 0 bases short, with 15 bases between. The CDR3 extends over 18 amino acids. In germline, CDR1 is LGHNA, CDR2 YNFKEQ. The CDR3 bases are TGTGCCAGCAGCCAAGATATCGACAGGTTGAACTCCTACAATGAGCAGTTCTTC. This translates into CASSQDIDRLNSYNEQFF.

This clonotype was seen a few times. The chain links TRBV30 to TRBJ2-1; D gene uncertain. CDR3 length: 13 residues. The ends were cut back, 4 bases at V and 0 bases at J, with 7 bases in the middle. Germline values: CDR1 GTSNPN, CDR2 SVGIG (reference sequence). In DNA, the CDR3 is TGTGCCTGGACTCCGAGCTCCTACAATGAGCAGTTCTTC. Translated: CAWTPSSYNEQFF.

The chain combines TRBV10-3 with TRBJ1-1, with 9 bases matching TRBD1. The length of the CDR3 is 13 residues. Germline loops: CDR1 ENHRY, CDR2 SYGVKD. J lost 1 base, V lost 8 bases, and 2 bases had no gene match. The DNA for the CDR3 is TGTGCCATCGGGACAGGGACGAACACTGAAGCTTTCTTT. It encodes CAIGTGTNTEAFF.

V gene TRBV6-5 combines with J gene TRBJ1-5, with D possibly being TRBD1 (5 bases). The CDR3 contains 15 residues. Deletions cut 2 bases from V and 3 bases from J, with 11 bases between. Germline CDR1 and CDR2: MNHEY and SVGAGI. The CDR3 region has the DNA TGTGCCAGCAGTTACGGGGCGGGAAACAATCAGCCCCAGCATTTT. This encodes CASSYGAGNNQPQHF.

This clonotype has just one count. This rearrangement joins TRBV4-1 to TRBJ2-3; D uncertain. The V and J ends lost 0 bases and 0 bases respectively, with 10 bases between them. This CDR3 has 16 amino acids. Germline CDR1 reads MGHRA; CDR2 reads YSYEKL. CDR3: CASSQETAASTDTQYF. CDR3 in DNA: TGCGCCAGCAGCCAAGAGACGGCCGCTAGCACAGATACGCAGTATTTT.

V gene TRBV15 combines with J gene TRBJ2-1; 7 bases are shared with TRBD2. The CDR3 extends over 16 amino acids. Unmatched junction bases numbered 13, after V lost 4 bases and J lost 7 bases. CDR1 is LNHNV and CDR2 is YYDKDF in the germline V gene (reference sequence). The CDR3 sequence: CATSMVPGRTRNEQFF. Written as DNA, the CDR3 is TGTGCCACCAGCATGGTTCCCGGGAGGACGAGGAATGAGCAGTTCTTC.